This record looks at one T cell receptor (beta chain) sequence and its context. Other nucleotide sequences in the sample specify the same CDR3. The sample belongs to a study of blood T cell repertoires in COVID-19. Study context: Donors in the United States, Italy and Spain gave samples during acute or convalescent COVID-19. Sample material is recorded as cDNA or gDNA derived from T cells, B-cell-depleted T cells, or PBMCs.

The CDR3 loop spans 14 amino acids. The germline V gene encodes CDR1 KGHSH and CDR2 LQKENI. The V segment lost 6 bases and the J segment 5 bases; nucleotides outside the gene matches: 6. Some clones are missing from TCRdb's copy, which holds only in-frame ones; the method was immunoSEQ multiplex PCR. The data show 200,000 to 300,000 clones, around four fifths seen once. V is TRBV18 and J is TRBJ1-5; 8 bases match TRBD1. The receptor comes from a woman aged 55-70 years with active or convalescent COVID-19. The sample consisted of peripheral blood. CDR3 sequence: CASSPGTGDQPQHF. CDR3 DNA sequence: TGTGCCAGCTCCCCCGGGACAGGCGATCAGCCCCAGCATTTT.